The 32 T cell receptor beta chains below were found in one sample sequenced in a study of monozygotic twins with inflammatory bowel disease (dated by TCRdb to the late 2010s). The library relied on 5' RACE. Sequencing was carried out with an Illumina HiSeq 2500. TCRdb reprocessed the reads into one record per CDR3 protein sequence, lacking DNA. The sample's own table lists 150,000 to 200,000 distinct CDR3 sequences. Approximately 3% of the sample goes to the ten largest clones. Source material: blood. The receptors were gathered from a human donor with ulcerative colitis or Crohn's disease, or a healthy co-twin of an affected twin (not recorded which).

The V call is TRBV7-9, the J call TRBJ2-7. Germline CDR1 is SEHNR and CDR2 is FQNEAQ (reference sequence). CDR3 length: 12 residues. CDR3 residues: CASSSGTYEQYF.

The chain employs TRBV6-1 and TRBJ1-4; TCRdb designates TRBD1, a call that cannot be tested without DNA. CDR1 is MNHNS and CDR2 is SASEGT in the germline V gene. The CDR3 loop spans 15 amino acids. The CDR3 spells CASSVLGAINEKLFF.

The V gene is TRBV11-1, the J gene TRBJ2-5; absent DNA, TCRdb's TRBD2 call cannot be checked. Per the germline V gene, CDR1 is SGHAT and CDR2 is FQDESV (reference sequence). This CDR3 is built from 13 residues. The CDR3 sequence: CASSLTREGTQYF.

This rearrangement joins TRBV5-1 to TRBJ1-1; TCRdb's assignment of TRBD1 cannot be checked, as there is no DNA. CDR1 SGHRS and CDR2 YFSETQ come from the germline V gene. The CDR3 loop spans 12 amino acids. The CDR3 protein is CASSSAGAEAFF.

CDR3 loop: CASSLDLEAQFF. The chain combines TRBV5-1 with TRBJ2-1. CDR1 SGHRS and CDR2 YFSETQ come from the germline V gene. The CDR3 is 12 amino acids.

The chain employs TRBV7-9 and TRBJ1-1. The CDR3 runs to 13 residues. Per the germline V gene, CDR1 is SEHNR and CDR2 is FQNEAQ (reference sequence). CDR3 residues: CASSLWLNTEAFF.

The chain has TRBV27 and TRBJ2-4; the TCRdb D gene call, TRBD1, has no DNA to confirm it. This CDR3 contains 16 residues. CDR1 is MNHEY and CDR2 is SMNVEV in the germline V gene (reference sequence). Here the CDR3 reads CASSWTTGGAKNIQYF.

This chain links TRBV19 with TRBJ1-5; TCRdb lists TRBD1, though no DNA is available to test this call. The CDR3 sequence is 14 residues long. The germline V gene encodes CDR1 LNHDA and CDR2 SQIVND (reference sequence). CDR3 loop: CASSGQGGNQPQHF.

The rearrangement links TRBV5-5 to TRBJ1-1. The CDR3 extends over 16 amino acids. CDR1 and CDR2 (germline): SGHKS, YYEKEE (reference sequence). This CDR3 reads CASSLSQDASRTEAFF.

This rearrangement joins TRBV27 to TRBJ1-5; TCRdb's D gene call, TRBD1, goes unchecked for lack of DNA. Germline loops: CDR1 MNHEY, CDR2 SMNVEV (reference sequence). The CDR3 sequence is 14 residues long. This CDR3 reads CASSSDRYNQPQHF.

The chain is built from TRBV5-1 and TRBJ2-6. CDR3 length: 14 amino acids. CDR1 SGHRS and CDR2 YFSETQ come from the germline V gene. Here the CDR3 reads CASSLGFGANVLTF.

The genes are TRBV6-5 and TRBJ2-1. Germline assignment: CDR1 MNHEY and CDR2 SVGAGI. The CDR3 has 12 amino acids. The CDR3 reads CASRGAYNEQFF.

J is TRBJ2-3 and V is TRBV28. Germline V lookup: CDR1 MDHEN, CDR2 SYDVKM. This CDR3 comprises 13 residues. The CDR3 sequence: CASSSTAPDTQYF. Variable domain in full (rest from reference TRBV28 and TRBJ2-3): DVKVTQSSRYLVKRTGEKVFLECVQDMDHENMFWYRQDPGLGLRLIYFSYDVKMKEKGDIPEGYSVSREKKERFSLILESASTNQTSMYLCASSSTAPDTQYFGPGTRLTVL.

The chain joins TRBV3-1 to TRBJ1-3; the TCRdb D gene call, TRBD1, has no DNA to confirm it. Germline values: CDR1 LGHDT, CDR2 YNNKEL (reference sequence). The CDR3 sequence is 16 residues long. The chain's CDR3 is CASSYASGYSGNTIYF.

V usage is TRBV2 and J usage is TRBJ1-2. This CDR3 is 15 amino acids long. CDR1 and CDR2 (germline): SNHLY, FYNNEI. The CDR3 spells CASSESDWGRHGYTF.

This CDR3 reads CATSPRTGAHEQYF. The chain employs TRBV15 and TRBJ2-7. In germline, CDR1 is LNHNV, CDR2 YYDKDF (reference sequence). The CDR3 has 14 amino acids. The variable domain in full, with the rest retrieved from reference TRBV15 and TRBJ2-7, is DAMVIQNPRYQVTQFGKPVTLSCSQTLNHNVMYWYQQKSSQAPKLLFHYYDKDFNNEADTPDNFQSRRPNTSFCFLDIRSPGLGDTAMYLCATSPRTGAHEQYFGPGTRLTVT.

This chain links TRBV6-2 or TRBV6-3 with TRBJ2-1; with no DNA, the TCRdb D assignment of TRBD2 cannot be verified. CDR1 is MNHEY and CDR2 is SVGEGT in the germline V gene. The CDR3 totals 14 residues. The CDR3 protein is CASSLAASYNEQFF.

The chain is built from TRBV27 and TRBJ2-7; TCRdb's assignment of TRBD1 cannot be checked, as there is no DNA. CDR3 length: 12 residues. The germline CDR1 and CDR2 sequences are MNHEY and SMNVEV (reference sequence). The CDR3 sequence: CASSLPSGRQYF.

The rearrangement joins TRBV7-9 to TRBJ1-3. CDR3 length equals 14 residues. Germline-derived CDR1 and CDR2 are SEHNR and FQNEAQ (reference sequence). The chain's CDR3 is CASSLVWTEEIIYF.

The chain is built from TRBV7-2 and TRBJ2-7; TCRdb gives TRBD2 as the D gene, but with no DNA this cannot be confirmed. CDR3 size: 15 residues. The germline V gene has CDR1 SGHTA and CDR2 FQGNSA. The CDR3 loop is CASSLWQREGNEQYF.

The CDR3 loop reads CASSDPGTGTLRSNQPQHF. The chain recombines TRBV12-3 or TRBV12-4 with TRBJ1-5; TCRdb calls TRBD1, which cannot be checked without DNA. The CDR3 loop spans 19 amino acids.

The rearrangement links TRBV27 to TRBJ2-2. This CDR3 has 13 amino acids. Germline V gene data show CDR1 as MNHEY and CDR2 as SMNVEV (reference sequence). The CDR3 spells CATSTFGTGELFF.

The gene calls are TRBV5-1 and TRBJ2-1; lacking DNA, the TRBD2 call made by TCRdb goes unchecked. The CDR3 totals 15 residues. Germline V lookup: CDR1 SGHRS, CDR2 YFSETQ. This CDR3 is CASSSERLGNNEQFF. The entire variable domain, with the rest obtained from reference TRBV5-1 and TRBJ2-1, is as follows: KAGVTQTPRYLIKTRGQQVTLSCSPISGHRSVSWYQQTPGQGLQFLFEYFSETQRNKGNFPGRFSGRQFSNSRSEMNVSTLELGDSALYLCASSSERLGNNEQFFGPGTRLTVL.

V usage is TRBV28 and J usage is TRBJ2-4; TCRdb picks TRBD1, but there is no DNA to check that call. The CDR3 covers 17 residues. Germline CDR1 reads MDHEN; CDR2 reads SYDVKM. The CDR3 region is CASSSRKGVGAKNIQYF.

The rearrangement uses TRBV5-1 and TRBJ2-3; TCRdb returns TRBD1, unconfirmable since there is no DNA. The germline V gene has CDR1 SGHRS and CDR2 YFSETQ. The CDR3 runs to 14 residues. CDR3 sequence: CASSLEGATDTQYF.

The chain recombines TRBV28 with TRBJ1-5; TCRdb returns TRBD1, unconfirmable since there is no DNA. The CDR3 runs 18 residues. From germline, CDR1 is MDHEN and CDR2 SYDVKM. CDR3 amino acids: CASSFQSPGQGSWQPQHF.

The chain joins TRBV15 to TRBJ2-2; absent DNA, TCRdb's TRBD1 call cannot be checked. The CDR3 runs to 16 residues. Germline V gene sequence: CDR1 LNHNV, CDR2 YYDKDF (reference sequence). The CDR3 sequence is CATSRVRTGIVGELFF.

V is TRBV7-2 and J is TRBJ2-7; TCRdb indicates TRBD1, and absent DNA this call remains unverified. Germline V gene lookup returns CDR1 SGHTA and CDR2 FQGNSA. The CDR3 loop spans 13 amino acids. The chain's CDR3 is CASSFTRAYEQYF. The full variable domain, rest sourced from reference TRBV7-2 and TRBJ2-7, is GAGVSQSPSNKVTEKGKDVELRCDPISGHTALYWYRQSLGQGLEFLIYFQGNSAPDKSGLPSDRFSAERTGGSVSTLTIQRTQQEDSAVYLCASSFTRAYEQYFGPGTRLTVT.

J is TRBJ1-4 and V is TRBV9; there is no DNA to check the TCRdb D call of TRBD1. In germline, CDR1 is SGDLS, CDR2 YYNGEE. The CDR3 totals 14 residues. CDR3 region: CASSPRGGNEKLFF. The full variable domain, rest sourced from reference TRBV9 and TRBJ1-4, is DSGVTQTPKHLITATGQRVTLRCSPRSGDLSVYWYQQSLDQGLQFLIQYYNGEERAKGNILERFSAQQFPDLHSELNLSSLELGDSALYFCASSPRGGNEKLFFGSGTQLSVL.

The chain carries TRBV7-3 and TRBJ2-1; checking the TCRdb D call of TRBD2 is not possible without DNA. CDR1 is SGHTA and CDR2 is FQGTGA in the germline V gene. There are 16 residues in the CDR3. The CDR3 region is CASSLLGLAGANEQFF. Complete variable domain (other parts from reference TRBV7-3 and TRBJ2-1): GAGVSQTPSNKVTEKGKYVELRCDPISGHTALYWYRQSLGQGPEFLIYFQGTGAADDSGLPNDRFFAVRPEGSVSTLKIQRTERGDSAVYLCASSLLGLAGANEQFFGPGTRLTVL.

The chain carries TRBV6-6 and TRBJ2-3; lacking DNA, the TRBD1 call made by TCRdb goes unchecked. Germline V lookup: CDR1 MNHNY, CDR2 SVGAGI (reference sequence). The CDR3 is 13 amino acids. CDR3 sequence reads: CASKTGPGDTQYF.

The chain couples TRBV7-8 to TRBJ1-1. Per germline, CDR1 SGHVS and CDR2 FQNEAQ. The CDR3 is made up of 15 amino acids. The CDR3 sequence: CASSLVVSANTEAFF.